This T cell receptor (beta chain) was obtained from a study of type 1 regulatory T cells. Study-wide background: T-allo10 is an in vitro-generated, Tr1-enriched CD4 T cell product specific for alloantigen.

MiXCR, run by TCRdb on the reads, gives a single entry per CDR3 protein. The sample records tens of thousands of distinct CDR3 sequences, around 20% being singletons. Only a few counts were recorded for this clonotype. Its antigen remains unknown. Germline CDR1 SQVTM, CDR2 ANQGSEA. This CDR3 is built from 14 residues. Unmatched junction bases numbered 5, after V lost 1 base and J lost 3 bases. General study results and limits: Tr1 cells had a more restricted TCR repertoire than non-Tr1 cells.

The gene calls are TRBV29-1 and TRBJ2-7; 8 bases agree with TRBD2. The sample comprised cultured type 1 regulatory T (Tr1) cells, either the whole culture or a sorted fraction (not recorded which). This TCR derives from a human donor in good health. The CDR3 here is CSVEGREENYEQYF. The DNA of the CDR3 is TGCAGCGTTGAAGGGCGGGAGGAAAACTACGAGCAGTACTTC.